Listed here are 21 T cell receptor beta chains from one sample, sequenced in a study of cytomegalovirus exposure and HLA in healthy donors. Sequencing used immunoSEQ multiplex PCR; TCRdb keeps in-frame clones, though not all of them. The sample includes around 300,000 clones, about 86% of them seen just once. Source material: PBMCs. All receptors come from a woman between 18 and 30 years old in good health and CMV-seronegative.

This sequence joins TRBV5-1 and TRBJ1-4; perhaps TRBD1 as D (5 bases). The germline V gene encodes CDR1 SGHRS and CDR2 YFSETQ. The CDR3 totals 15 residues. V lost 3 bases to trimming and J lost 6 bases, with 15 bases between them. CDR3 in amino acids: CASSWTFGEDEKLFF. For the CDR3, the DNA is TGCGCCAGCAGCTGGACATTCGGTGAAGATGAAAAACTGTTTTTT.

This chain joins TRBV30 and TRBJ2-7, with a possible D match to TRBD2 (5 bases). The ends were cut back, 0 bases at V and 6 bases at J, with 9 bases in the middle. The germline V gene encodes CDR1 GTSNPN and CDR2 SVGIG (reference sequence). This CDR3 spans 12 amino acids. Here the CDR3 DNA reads TGTGCCTGGAGTGTACTAGGGCTCGAGCAGTACTTC. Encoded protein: CAWSVLGLEQYF. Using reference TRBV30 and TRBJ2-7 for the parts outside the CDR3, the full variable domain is SQTIHQWPATLVQPVGSPLSLECTVEGTSNPNLYWYRQAAGRGLQLLFYSVGIGQISSEVPQNLSASRPQDRQFILSSKKLLLSDSGFYLCAWSVLGLEQYFGPGTRLTVT.

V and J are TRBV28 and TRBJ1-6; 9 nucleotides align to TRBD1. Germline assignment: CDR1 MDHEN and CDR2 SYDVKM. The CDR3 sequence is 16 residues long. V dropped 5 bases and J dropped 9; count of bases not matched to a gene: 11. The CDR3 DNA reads TGTGCCAGCAGTCAAACCGCGACAGGGGGAGCTTCACCCCTCCACTTT. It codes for CASSQTATGGASPLHF.

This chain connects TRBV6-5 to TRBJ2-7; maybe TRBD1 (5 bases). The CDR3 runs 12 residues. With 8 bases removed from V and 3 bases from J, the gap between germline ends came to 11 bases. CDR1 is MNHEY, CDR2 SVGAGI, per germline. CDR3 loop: CASSPGRYEQYF. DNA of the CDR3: TGTGCCAGCTCGCCAGGGCGCTACGAGCAGTACTTC.

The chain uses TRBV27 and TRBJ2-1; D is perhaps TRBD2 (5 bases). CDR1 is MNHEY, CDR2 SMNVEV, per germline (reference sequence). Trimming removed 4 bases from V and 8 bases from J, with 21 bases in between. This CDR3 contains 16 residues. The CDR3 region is CASSSTGPGLSHEQFF. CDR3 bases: TGTGCCAGCAGTTCAACGGGTCCGGGATTGAGCCATGAGCAGTTCTTC.

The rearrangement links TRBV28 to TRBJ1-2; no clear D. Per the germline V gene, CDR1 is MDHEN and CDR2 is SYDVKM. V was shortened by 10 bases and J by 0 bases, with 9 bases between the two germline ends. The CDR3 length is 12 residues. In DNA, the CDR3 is TGTGCCACCCAGACTACTAACTATGGCTACACCTTC. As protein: CATQTTNYGYTF.

The CDR3: CASTTSSGGGRAGNTIYF. Here the CDR3 DNA reads TGCGCCAGCACCACATCTTCGGGGGGGGGCAGGGCTGGAAACACCATATATTTT. The gene calls are TRBV4-1 and TRBJ1-3; tentative D call: TRBD1 (6 bases). The CDR3 loop spans 18 amino acids. From germline, CDR1 is MGHRA and CDR2 YSYEKL. Trimming cost V 7 bases and J 2 bases, with 24 bases left between them.

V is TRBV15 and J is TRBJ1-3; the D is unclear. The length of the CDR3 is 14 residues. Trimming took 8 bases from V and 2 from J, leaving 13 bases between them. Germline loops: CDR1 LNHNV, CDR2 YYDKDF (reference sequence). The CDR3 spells CATSRDIAGNTIYF. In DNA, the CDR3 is TGTGCCACCTCGAGGGATATCGCTGGAAACACCATATATTTT.

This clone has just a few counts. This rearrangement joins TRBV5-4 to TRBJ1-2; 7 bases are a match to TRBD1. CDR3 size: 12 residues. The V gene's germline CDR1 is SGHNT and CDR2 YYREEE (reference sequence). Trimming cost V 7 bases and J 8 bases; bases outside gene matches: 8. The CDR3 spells CASGGQVSGYTF. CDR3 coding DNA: TGTGCCAGCGGCGGACAGGTATCCGGCTACACCTTC.

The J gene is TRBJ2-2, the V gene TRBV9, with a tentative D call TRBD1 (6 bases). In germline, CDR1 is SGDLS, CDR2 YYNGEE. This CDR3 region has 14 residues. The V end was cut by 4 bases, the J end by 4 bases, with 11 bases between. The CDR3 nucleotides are TGTGCCAGCAGCCCAGAAGGGGGCACCGGGGAGCTGTTTTTT. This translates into CASSPEGGTGELFF.

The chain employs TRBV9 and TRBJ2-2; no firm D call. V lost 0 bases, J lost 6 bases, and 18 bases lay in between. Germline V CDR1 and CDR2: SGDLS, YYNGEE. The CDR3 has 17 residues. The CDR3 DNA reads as TGTGCCAGCAGCGTAGTCCCCAACGGAGCCGTGGCCGGGGAGCTGTTTTTT. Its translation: CASSVVPNGAVAGELFF.

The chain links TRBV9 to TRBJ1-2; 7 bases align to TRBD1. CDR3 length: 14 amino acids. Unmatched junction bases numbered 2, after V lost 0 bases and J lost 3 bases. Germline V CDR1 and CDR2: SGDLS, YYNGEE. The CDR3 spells CASSVAGQDYGYTF. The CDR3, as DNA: TGTGCCAGCAGCGTAGCAGGACAGGACTATGGCTACACCTTC.

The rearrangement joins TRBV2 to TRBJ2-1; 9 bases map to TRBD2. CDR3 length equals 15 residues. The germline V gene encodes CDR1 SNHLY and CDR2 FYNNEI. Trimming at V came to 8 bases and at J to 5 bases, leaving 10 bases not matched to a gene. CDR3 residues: CASRRGREGHNEQFF. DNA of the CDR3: TGTGCCAGCCGACGGGGGCGGGAGGGCCACAATGAGCAGTTCTTC.

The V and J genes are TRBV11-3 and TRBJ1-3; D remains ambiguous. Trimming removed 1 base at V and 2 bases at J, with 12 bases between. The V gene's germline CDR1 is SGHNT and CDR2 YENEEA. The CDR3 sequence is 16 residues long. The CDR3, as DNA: TGTGCCAGCAGCTTAGCCCAGTGGGGAGCTGGAAACACCATATATTTT. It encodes CASSLAQWGAGNTIYF.

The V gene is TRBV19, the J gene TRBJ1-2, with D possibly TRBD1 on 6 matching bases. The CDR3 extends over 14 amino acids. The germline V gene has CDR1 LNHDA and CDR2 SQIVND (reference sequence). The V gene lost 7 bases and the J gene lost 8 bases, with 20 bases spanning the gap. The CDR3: CASTQDRRGPGYTF. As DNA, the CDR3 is TGTGCCAGTACTCAAGACAGGAGAGGACCCGGCTACACCTTC.

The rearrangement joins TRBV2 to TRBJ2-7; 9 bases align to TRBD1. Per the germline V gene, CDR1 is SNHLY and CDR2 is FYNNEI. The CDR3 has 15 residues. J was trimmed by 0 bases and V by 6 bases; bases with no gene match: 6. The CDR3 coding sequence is TGTGCCAGCAGAGAGGGACAGGGTCTCTCCTACGAGCAGTACTTC. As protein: CASREGQGLSYEQYF.

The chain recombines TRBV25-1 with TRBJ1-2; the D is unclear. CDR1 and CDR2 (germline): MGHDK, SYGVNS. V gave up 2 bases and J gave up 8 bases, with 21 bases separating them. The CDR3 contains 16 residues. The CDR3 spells CASSEPIADGARGYTF. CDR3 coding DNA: TGTGCCAGCAGTGAACCGATAGCAGACGGCGCACGGGGCTACACCTTC.

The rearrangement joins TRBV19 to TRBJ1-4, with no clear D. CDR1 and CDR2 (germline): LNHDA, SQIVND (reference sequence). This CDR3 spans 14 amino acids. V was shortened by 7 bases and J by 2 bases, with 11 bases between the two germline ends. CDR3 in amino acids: CASKSQATNEKLFF. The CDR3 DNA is TGTGCCAGTAAATCCCAGGCGACTAATGAAAAACTGTTTTTT.

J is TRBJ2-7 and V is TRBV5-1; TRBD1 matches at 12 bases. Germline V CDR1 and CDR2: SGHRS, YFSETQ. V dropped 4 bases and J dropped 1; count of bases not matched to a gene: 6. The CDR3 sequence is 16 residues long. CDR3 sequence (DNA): TGCGCCAGCAGCGCGGGGGGACAGGGGGCTTCCTACGAGCAGTACTTC. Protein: CASSAGGQGASYEQYF.

The CDR3: CASGLGPGDEQYF. In nucleotides, the CDR3 is TGTGCTAGTGGTTTGGGCCCGGGGGACGAGCAGTACTTC. V gene TRBV12-5 combines with J gene TRBJ2-7, with a weak D call TRBD2 (6 bases). CDR1 is LGHNT and CDR2 is FRNRAP in the germline V gene. The germline V and J ends were trimmed by 1 base and 5 bases, with 9 bases remaining between them. CDR3 length equals 13 residues.

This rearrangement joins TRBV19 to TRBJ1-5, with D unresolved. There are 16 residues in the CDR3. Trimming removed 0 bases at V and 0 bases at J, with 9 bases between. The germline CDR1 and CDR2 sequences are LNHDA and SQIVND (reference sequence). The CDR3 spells CASSIEAGGSNQPQHF. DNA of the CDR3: TGTGCCAGTAGTATAGAGGCAGGAGGTAGCAATCAGCCCCAGCATTTT.